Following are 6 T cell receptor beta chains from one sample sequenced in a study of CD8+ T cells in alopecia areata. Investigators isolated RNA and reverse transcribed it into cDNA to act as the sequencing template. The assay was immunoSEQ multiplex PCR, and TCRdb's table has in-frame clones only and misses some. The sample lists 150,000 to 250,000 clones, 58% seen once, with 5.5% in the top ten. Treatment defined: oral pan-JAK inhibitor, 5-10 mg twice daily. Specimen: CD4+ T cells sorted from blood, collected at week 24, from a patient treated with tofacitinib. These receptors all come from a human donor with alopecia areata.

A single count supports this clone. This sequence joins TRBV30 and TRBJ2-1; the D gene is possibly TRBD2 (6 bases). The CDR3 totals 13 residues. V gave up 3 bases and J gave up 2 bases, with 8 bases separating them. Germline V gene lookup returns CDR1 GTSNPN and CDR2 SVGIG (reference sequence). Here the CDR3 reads CAWRRGTYNEQFF. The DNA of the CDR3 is TGTGCCTGGAGACGGGGGACCTACAATGAGCAGTTCTTC.

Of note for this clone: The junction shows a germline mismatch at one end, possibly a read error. The DNA for the CDR3 is TGTGCCAGCAGTTATTACACTGAAGCTTTCTTT. It translates to CASSYYTEAFF. This chain uses TRBV10-3 with TRBJ1-1; D is unclear. In germline, CDR1 is ENHRY, CDR2 SYGVKD. The CDR3 is made up of 11 amino acids.

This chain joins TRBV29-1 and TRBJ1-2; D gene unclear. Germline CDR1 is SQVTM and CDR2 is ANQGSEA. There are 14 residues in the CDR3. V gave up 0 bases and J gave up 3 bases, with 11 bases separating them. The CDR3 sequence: CSVEEDARDYGYTF. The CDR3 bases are TGCAGCGTTGAAGAAGACGCTCGGGACTATGGCTACACCTTC. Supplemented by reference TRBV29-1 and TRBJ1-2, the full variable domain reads SAVISQKPSRDICQRGTSLTIQCQVDSQVTMMFWYRQQPGQSLTLIATANQGSEATYESGFVIDKFPISRPNLTFSTLTVSNMSPEDSSIYLCSVEEDARDYGYTFGSGTRLTVV.

The CDR3 reads CASSRQGFGNQPQHF. CDR3 sequence (DNA): TGTGCCAGCAGTCGACAGGGGTTTGGCAATCAGCCCCAGCATTTT. This chain links TRBV6-5 with TRBJ1-5, with 8 bases that match TRBD1. The ends lost 5 bases at V and 2 bases at J; junction bases unmatched: 5. The CDR3 consists of 15 residues. Per the germline V gene, CDR1 is MNHEY and CDR2 is SVGAGI.

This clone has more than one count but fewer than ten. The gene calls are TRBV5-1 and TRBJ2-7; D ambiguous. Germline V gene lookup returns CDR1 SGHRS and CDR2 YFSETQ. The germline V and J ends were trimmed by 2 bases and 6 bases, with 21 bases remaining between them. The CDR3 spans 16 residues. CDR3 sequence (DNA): TGCGCCAGCAGCTTTCTCGCCGGGCGAGACGACGGCGAGCAGTACTTC. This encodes CASSFLAGRDDGEQYF.

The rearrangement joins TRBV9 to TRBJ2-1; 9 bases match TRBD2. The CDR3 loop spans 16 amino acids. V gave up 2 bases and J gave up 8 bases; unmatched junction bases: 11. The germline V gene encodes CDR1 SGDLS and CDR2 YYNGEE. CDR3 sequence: CASSVTSGQRWDEQFF. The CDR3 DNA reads TGTGCCAGCAGCGTTACTAGCGGGCAGAGGTGGGATGAGCAGTTCTTC.